These T cell receptor beta chains were read from a single sample in a study of blood T cell repertoires in COVID-19. Sequencing used immunoSEQ multiplex PCR; TCRdb keeps in-frame clones, though not all of them. The repertoire consists of 250,000 to 300,000 clones, with around four fifths occurring once and the leading ten covering 4.2%. The material sequenced was peripheral blood. These receptors all come from a man in his 60s with acute or convalescent COVID-19. Both conserved end residues are part of each CDR3. Each record gives: CDR3 DNA, CDR3 protein, V gene, J gene, clone size, D gene. D genes are given only for firm matches. Not every row has a clone size; where given, it reads once, few, many or a size class.

cdr3_nt: TGTGCCAGCAGCCGACTAGCGGGGGGGAGCACAGATACGCAGTATTTT
cdr3_aa: CASSRLAGGSTDTQYF
v_call: TRBV7-3
j_call: TRBJ2-3
clone_size: NA
d_call: TRBD2

cdr3_nt: TGTGCCAGCAGCCAAGGCGGATATAGCAATCAGCCCCAGCATTTT
cdr3_aa: CASSQGGYSNQPQHF
v_call: TRBV4-2
j_call: TRBJ1-5
clone_size: NA
d_call: NA

cdr3_nt: TGTGCCATCAGTGAGTCAACGGGCAGGGGATTGGGTGAAGCTTTCTTT
cdr3_aa: CAISESTGRGLGEAFF
v_call: TRBV10-3
j_call: TRBJ1-1
clone_size: few
d_call: NA

cdr3_nt: TGTGCCAGCAGCTTAGATGGGGCCCTAGATACGCAGTATTTT
cdr3_aa: CASSLDGALDTQYF
v_call: TRBV7-6
j_call: TRBJ2-3
clone_size: once
d_call: NA

cdr3_nt: TGTGCCAGCAGCCAAGGCCTTGCCGCAGGATCCAATGAGCAGTTCTTC
cdr3_aa: CASSQGLAAGSNEQFF
v_call: TRBV3-1/TRBV3-2
j_call: TRBJ2-1
clone_size: few
d_call: NA

cdr3_nt: TGTGCCAGCAGCGTCCGGGACAGGGGGCTCGAGCAGTACTTC
cdr3_aa: CASSVRDRGLEQYF
v_call: TRBV9
j_call: TRBJ2-7
clone_size: once
d_call: TRBD1

cdr3_nt: TGTGCCAGCAGCGGCGGGATAGGGGCTATTGGAAACACCATATATTTT
cdr3_aa: CASSGGIGAIGNTIYF
v_call: TRBV9
j_call: TRBJ1-3
clone_size: once
d_call: NA

cdr3_nt: TGTGCCAGCGCGGCGGGACAGGGGACCGGGGAGCTGTTTTTT
cdr3_aa: CASAAGQGTGELFF
v_call: TRBV18
j_call: TRBJ2-2
clone_size: NA
d_call: TRBD1

cdr3_nt: TGTGCCAGCAGCTTGGATCTCTGGGACAGGGCTGATGGCTACACCTTC
cdr3_aa: CASSLDLWDRADGYTF
v_call: TRBV5-6
j_call: TRBJ1-2
clone_size: NA
d_call: TRBD1

cdr3_nt: TGTGCCAGCAGCTTAATAGGGGCAGGGGGAAACACCGGGGAGCTGTTTTTT
cdr3_aa: CASSLIGAGGNTGELFF
v_call: TRBV7-6
j_call: TRBJ2-2
clone_size: once
d_call: TRBD1

cdr3_nt: TGTGCCAGCAGGAAGGGGTTGGGCTACACCTTC
cdr3_aa: CASRKGLGYTF
v_call: TRBV28
j_call: TRBJ1-2
clone_size: NA
d_call: NA

cdr3_nt: TGTGCCAGCAGCCCCTATAGCCGGGGAGGGAACACCGGGGAGCTGTTTTTT
cdr3_aa: CASSPYSRGGNTGELFF
v_call: TRBV7-9
j_call: TRBJ2-2
clone_size: NA
d_call: NA

cdr3_nt: TGTGCCAGCAGCCAAGAAGGGAGCGGTGAGCAGTTCTTC
cdr3_aa: CASSQEGSGEQFF
v_call: TRBV3-1/TRBV3-2
j_call: TRBJ2-1
clone_size: NA
d_call: NA

cdr3_nt: TGTGCCAGCAGCTTAACGAGGAACACCGGGGAGCTGTTTTTT
cdr3_aa: CASSLTRNTGELFF
v_call: TRBV7-2
j_call: TRBJ2-2
clone_size: NA
d_call: NA

cdr3_nt: TGCGCCAGCAGCTTGTCTCGGGGAGTGGGCACCGGGGAGCTGTTTTTT
cdr3_aa: CASSLSRGVGTGELFF
v_call: TRBV5-1
j_call: TRBJ2-2
clone_size: few
d_call: NA

cdr3_nt: TGTGCCAGCTCACCTACTAAGGGGTGGGAGGGCCCAAGCAATGAGCAGTTCTTC
cdr3_aa: CASSPTKGWEGPSNEQFF
v_call: TRBV18
j_call: TRBJ2-1
clone_size: once
d_call: TRBD2

cdr3_nt: TGTGCCAGCAGCTCTTTACAGGGGCGGAGGCAGCCCCAGCATTTT
cdr3_aa: CASSSLQGRRQPQHF
v_call: TRBV11-3
j_call: TRBJ1-5
clone_size: NA
d_call: TRBD1

cdr3_nt: TGCGCCAGCAGCCAAGTTAGCGGGGAGGATACGCAGTATTTT
cdr3_aa: CASSQVSGEDTQYF
v_call: TRBV4-1
j_call: TRBJ2-3
clone_size: NA
d_call: TRBD2

cdr3_nt: TGTGCCAGCAGCGAAGACCTACCCACGGGTGGCTACACCTTC
cdr3_aa: CASSEDLPTGGYTF
v_call: TRBV9
j_call: TRBJ1-2
clone_size: NA
d_call: NA

cdr3_nt: TGCAGCGTTGAAGAACCCGGACTTATGAACACTGAAGCTTTCTTT
cdr3_aa: CSVEEPGLMNTEAFF
v_call: TRBV29-1
j_call: TRBJ1-1
clone_size: NA
d_call: NA

cdr3_nt: TGCGCCAGCAGCCAAGGCCTTGAGCGGACCTACGAGCAGTACTTC
cdr3_aa: CASSQGLERTYEQYF
v_call: TRBV4-3
j_call: TRBJ2-7
clone_size: once
d_call: NA

cdr3_nt: TGTGCCAGTTCGAGATTATTAAAAGAGACCCAGTACTTC
cdr3_aa: CASSRLLKETQYF
v_call: TRBV19
j_call: TRBJ2-5
clone_size: NA
d_call: NA

cdr3_nt: TGTGCCAGCAGTTCCACAGGGGATGGCAATCAGCCCCAGCATTTT
cdr3_aa: CASSSTGDGNQPQHF
v_call: TRBV6-5
j_call: TRBJ1-5
clone_size: NA
d_call: TRBD1

cdr3_nt: TGTGCCAGCGACGACCGGGTCCCACCCTACGAGCAGTACTTC
cdr3_aa: CASDDRVPPYEQYF
v_call: TRBV6-5
j_call: TRBJ2-7
clone_size: few
d_call: NA

cdr3_nt: TGTGCCAGCAGCCAAGGTGACAGGAGATACACTGAAGCTTTCTTT
cdr3_aa: CASSQGDRRYTEAFF
v_call: TRBV3-1/TRBV3-2
j_call: TRBJ1-1
clone_size: NA
d_call: NA